This passage covers 9 T cell receptor beta chains from one sample sequenced in a study of blood T cell repertoires in COVID-19. The data were produced by immunoSEQ multiplex PCR, yet TCRdb's version contains in-frame clones alone and is incomplete. Here the sample spans about 240,000 clones, over 75% being singletons. Sequenced: peripheral blood. These receptors originate from a man aged 30 to 45 who had recovered from COVID-19.

The chain couples TRBV7-9 to TRBJ2-7, with D perhaps TRBD2 (5 bases). Trimming took off 5 bases at V and 7 bases at J, with 12 bases between the two ends. CDR1 is SEHNR, CDR2 FQNEAQ, per germline (reference sequence). The CDR3 consists of 12 residues. The chain's CDR3 is CASSLPSGEQYV. CDR3 coding DNA: TGTGCCAGCAGCCTACCCTCGGGGGAGCAGTACGTC.

The gene calls are TRBV19 and TRBJ1-2, with a tentative D call TRBD1 (6 bases). The germline CDR1 and CDR2 sequences are LNHDA and SQIVND (reference sequence). The CDR3 is 13 amino acids. V was trimmed by 3 bases and J by 8 bases, leaving 13 bases between them. CDR3 region: CASSIKDSQGYTF. The CDR3 DNA reads as TGTGCCAGTAGTATCAAGGACAGCCAGGGCTACACCTTC.

The V call is TRBV19, the J call TRBJ1-1; the D is unclear. Trimming stripped 3 bases from V and 0 bases from J, with 8 bases between. Per the germline V gene, CDR1 is LNHDA and CDR2 is SQIVND (reference sequence). This CDR3 region has 14 residues. In DNA form, the CDR3 reads TGTGCCAGTAGTATCTTACAAATGAACACTGAAGCTTTCTTT. Protein sequence: CASSILQMNTEAFF.

This clone was picked up one time. This chain uses TRBV27 with TRBJ2-6; D possibly corresponds to TRBD1 (6 bases). V was shortened by 6 bases and J by 2 bases, with 14 bases between the two germline ends. CDR1 is MNHEY, CDR2 SMNVEV, per germline (reference sequence). The CDR3 covers 16 residues. This CDR3 is CASSTSTGTGANVLTF. The DNA of the CDR3 is TGTGCCAGCAGCACCAGCACAGGGACTGGGGCCAACGTCCTGACTTTC.

The chain employs TRBV9 and TRBJ1-2; D unresolved. In germline, CDR1 is SGDLS, CDR2 YYNGEE. Deletions cut 3 bases from V and 6 bases from J, with 18 bases between. The CDR3 spans 15 residues. Written as DNA, the CDR3 is TGTGCCAGCAGCGCCGCCCCCGGAGGGTACCATGGCTACACCTTC. Protein product: CASSAAPGGYHGYTF.

The chain recombines TRBV10-3 with TRBJ1-1; D not certain. Germline V gene lookup returns CDR1 ENHRY and CDR2 SYGVKD. The germline V and J ends were trimmed by 2 bases and 6 bases, with 16 bases remaining between them. The CDR3 has 15 residues. The chain's CDR3 is CAISEVGSGGAEAFF. CDR3 DNA sequence: TGTGCCATCAGTGAGGTGGGGAGTGGCGGCGCTGAAGCTTTCTTT.

The chain carries TRBV6-5 and TRBJ1-6, with 9 bases that match TRBD1. This CDR3 has 15 amino acids. Germline assignment: CDR1 MNHEY and CDR2 SVGAGI. J lost 7 bases, V lost 6 bases, and 7 bases had no gene match. The CDR3 reads CASRRDGTGNSPLHF. The CDR3 bases are TGTGCCAGCAGGAGAGACGGGACAGGGAATTCACCCCTCCACTTT.

The rearrangement links TRBV5-6 to TRBJ2-7; D might be TRBD1 (6 bases). The CDR3 extends over 14 amino acids. Trimming took 4 bases from V and 4 from J, leaving 15 bases between them. Germline CDR1 reads SGHDT; CDR2 reads YYEEEE. CDR3 nucleotide sequence: TGTGCCAGCAGCCTCCGGACAGCACGATACGAGCAGTACGTC. The encoded protein is CASSLRTARYEQYV.

V and J are TRBV7-8 and TRBJ1-5; the D gene is possibly TRBD1 (6 bases). The CDR3 has 14 amino acids. Germline CDR1 reads SGHVS; CDR2 reads FQNEAQ. V dropped 5 bases and J dropped 0 bases, with 8 bases sitting between them. CDR3 residues: CASSEQGSNQPQHF. The CDR3 DNA reads as TGTGCCAGCAGCGAACAGGGTAGCAATCAGCCCCAGCATTTT.